This TCR beta chain was documented in a study of T cells in pancreatic ductal adenocarcinoma. Study-level points and caveats: No significant tumor-blood clonality difference; means were about 0.1 and 0.065.

To note about this clone: What it binds is unknown.

CDR3 size: 13 residues. Germline CDR1 and CDR2: SNHLY and FYNNEI. Trimming at V came to 6 bases and at J to 11 bases, leaving 8 bases not matched to a gene. Selected pancreatic ductal adenocarcinoma patients had undergone surgery without neoadjuvant therapy. Assay: immunoSEQ multiplex PCR; the TCRdb copy retains only in-frame clones and omits some. Among about 9,000 clones, about 90% were seen once, and the ten largest hold around 3.3%. Sample: PBMCs. V gene TRBV2 combines with J gene TRBJ2-4; 9 positions agree with TRBD2. This sequence originates from a human donor with pancreatic ductal adenocarcinoma. The CDR3 DNA sequence: TGTGCCAGCAGAGGGGGAGCGGGAGGCGTTCAGTACTTC. Residues: CASRGGAGGVQYF.